The 13 T cell receptor beta chains listed next were all sequenced from one sample in a study of blood T cell repertoires in COVID-19. Clones were sequenced by immunoSEQ multiplex PCR, and TCRdb holds only the in-frame ones, with some missing. The data show about 480,000 clones, roughly 85% seen once. The sequenced sample was PBMCs or T cells enriched from blood (not recorded which). The source is a woman younger than 30 with acute COVID-19.

This clone was seen only a few times. This chain connects TRBV7-2 to TRBJ2-7, with 7 bases identical to TRBD2. This CDR3 comprises 15 residues. Germline-derived CDR1 and CDR2 are SGHTA and FQGNSA. V dropped 0 bases and J dropped 4; count of bases not matched to a gene: 6. The chain's CDR3 is CASSLAGGPDYEQYF. The CDR3 coding sequence is TGTGCCAGCAGCTTAGCGGGAGGGCCGGATTACGAGCAGTACTTC.

V is TRBV19 and J is TRBJ1-5; TRBD1 agrees at 9 bases. There are 16 residues in the CDR3. CDR1 and CDR2 (germline): LNHDA, SQIVND (reference sequence). With V trimmed by 3 bases and J by 8 bases, 11 bases remained unmatched. This CDR3 reads CASSIGGQGEWEPQHF. CDR3 nucleotides: TGTGCCAGTAGTATTGGGGGACAGGGCGAGTGGGAGCCCCAGCATTTT.

The chain is built from TRBV19 and TRBJ2-5; no definite D call. Per germline, CDR1 LNHDA and CDR2 SQIVND (reference sequence). Between the trimmed V and J ends, which lost 3 bases and 4 bases, there was a span of 12 bases. This CDR3 is built from 14 residues. As DNA, the CDR3 is TGTGCCAGTAGTATGGCCGGGTTTAGAGAGACCCAGTACTTC. It yields the protein CASSMAGFRETQYF.

The rearrangement uses TRBV5-6 and TRBJ1-2, with TRBD1 identical over 8 bases. The junction had 12 bases not matched to a gene; V was cut back by 3 bases and J by 5 bases. CDR1 SGHDT and CDR2 YYEEEE come from the germline V gene. The CDR3 has 16 amino acids. This CDR3 is CASSSTSGQVAYGYTF. CDR3 DNA: TGTGCCAGCAGCTCCACCTCGGGACAGGTAGCGTATGGCTACACCTTC.

The chain combines TRBV5-8 with TRBJ2-5; the D gene is possibly TRBD1 (6 bases). Germline V gives CDR1 SGHTS, CDR2 YDEGEE. Between the trimmed V and J ends, which lost 1 base and 4 bases, there was a span of 14 bases. The CDR3 consists of 15 residues. The CDR3 here is CASSLSGQGAETQYF. In nucleotides, the CDR3 is TGTGCCAGCAGCTTGTCGGGACAAGGGGCAGAGACCCAGTACTTC.

This chain connects TRBV7-2 to TRBJ2-7, with TRBD2 matching 10 bases. The J segment lost 2 bases and the V segment lost 4 bases, leaving 5 bases of the junction unmatched. Germline V gene sequence: CDR1 SGHTA, CDR2 FQGNSA. This CDR3 contains 15 residues. CDR3 DNA sequence: TGTGCCAGCAGCTCCCTTACTAGCGGGACCTACGAGCAGTACTTC. It is translated as CASSSLTSGTYEQYF.

The chain combines TRBV14 with TRBJ1-2, with D perhaps TRBD1 (5 bases). CDR3 size: 14 residues. Germline V gives CDR1 SGHDN, CDR2 FVKESK. Trimming cost V 0 bases and J 6 bases, with 11 bases left between them. The CDR3 sequence: CASSQDSGYDGYTF. The CDR3 DNA reads as TGTGCCAGCAGCCAAGATTCAGGGTACGATGGCTACACCTTC.

The genes are TRBV7-9 and TRBJ2-3; weak D call: TRBD2 (5 bases). The CDR3 has 15 residues. CDR1 is SEHNR and CDR2 is FQNEAQ in the germline V gene (reference sequence). V lost 2 bases to trimming and J lost 4 bases, with 13 bases between them. The CDR3, as DNA: TGTGCCAGCAGCTTAAGTAGCTTGGGAGCAGATACGCAGTATTTT. It codes for CASSLSSLGADTQYF.

The sample holds one count of this clone. The rearrangement joins TRBV28 to TRBJ2-7, with D hard to call. This CDR3 region has 15 residues. Trimming stripped 5 bases from V and 4 bases from J, with 18 bases between. The germline gives CDR1 MDHEN, CDR2 SYDVKM. The DNA for the CDR3 is TGTGCCAGCAGTACACTTCTACAAGCGTCTTACGAGCAGTACTTC. It codes for CASSTLLQASYEQYF.

A word on this clone: This CDR3 is also generated by other DNA sequences in the sample. This CDR3 is CASSLGQGLNQPQHF. The CDR3 DNA reads as TGTGCCAGCAGTTTGGGACAGGGTCTCAATCAGCCCCAGCATTTT. The chain is built from TRBV7-9 and TRBJ1-5; 9 nucleotides match TRBD1. The CDR3 is made up of 15 amino acids. CDR1 is SEHNR and CDR2 is FQNEAQ in the germline V gene (reference sequence). V was pared by 6 bases and J by 3 bases, with 6 bases of the junction left unmatched. The variable domain in full, with the rest retrieved from reference TRBV7-9 and TRBJ1-5, is DTGVSQNPRHKITKRGQNVTFRCDPISEHNRLYWYRQTLGQGPEFLTYFQNEAQLEKSRLLSDRFSAERPKGSFSTLEIQRTEQGDSAMYLCASSLGQGLNQPQHFGDGTRLSIL.

The J gene is TRBJ2-1, the V gene TRBV9; 9 bases are a match to TRBD2. J was trimmed by 16 bases and V by 4 bases; bases with no gene match: 9. The CDR3 length is 12 residues. Looked up from germline, CDR1 is SGDLS and CDR2 is YYNGEE. Here the CDR3 reads CASSRTTSGFFF. CDR3 coding DNA: TGTGCCAGCAGCAGGACGACTAGCGGCTTTTTCTTC.

The chain links TRBV10-3 to TRBJ2-1; 14 positions match TRBD2. The germline V gene has CDR1 ENHRY and CDR2 SYGVKD. Losses at the gene ends were 3 bases for V and 6 bases for J; bases not matched to a gene: 7. The CDR3 is 17 amino acids. The CDR3, as DNA: TGTGCCATCAGTGAAGGACTAGCGGGAGGACTCCCCAATGAGCAGTTCTTC. Translated, it gives CAISEGLAGGLPNEQFF.

J is TRBJ1-4 and V is TRBV2, with 7 positions matching TRBD1. V gave up 4 bases and J gave up 7 bases; unmatched junction bases: 9. This CDR3 contains 15 residues. Looked up from germline, CDR1 is SNHLY and CDR2 is FYNNEI. The CDR3 region has the DNA TGTGCCAGCAGTGGTCCGGGACAGCGGACTGAAAAACTGTTTTTT. It specifies CASSGPGQRTEKLFF. The whole variable domain, filled in from reference TRBV2 and TRBJ1-4, reads EPEVTQTPSHQVTQMGQEVILRCVPISNHLYFYWYRQILGQKVEFLVSFYNNEISEKSEIFDDQFSVERPDGSNFTLKIRSTKLEDSAMYFCASSGPGQRTEKLFFGSGTQLSVL.